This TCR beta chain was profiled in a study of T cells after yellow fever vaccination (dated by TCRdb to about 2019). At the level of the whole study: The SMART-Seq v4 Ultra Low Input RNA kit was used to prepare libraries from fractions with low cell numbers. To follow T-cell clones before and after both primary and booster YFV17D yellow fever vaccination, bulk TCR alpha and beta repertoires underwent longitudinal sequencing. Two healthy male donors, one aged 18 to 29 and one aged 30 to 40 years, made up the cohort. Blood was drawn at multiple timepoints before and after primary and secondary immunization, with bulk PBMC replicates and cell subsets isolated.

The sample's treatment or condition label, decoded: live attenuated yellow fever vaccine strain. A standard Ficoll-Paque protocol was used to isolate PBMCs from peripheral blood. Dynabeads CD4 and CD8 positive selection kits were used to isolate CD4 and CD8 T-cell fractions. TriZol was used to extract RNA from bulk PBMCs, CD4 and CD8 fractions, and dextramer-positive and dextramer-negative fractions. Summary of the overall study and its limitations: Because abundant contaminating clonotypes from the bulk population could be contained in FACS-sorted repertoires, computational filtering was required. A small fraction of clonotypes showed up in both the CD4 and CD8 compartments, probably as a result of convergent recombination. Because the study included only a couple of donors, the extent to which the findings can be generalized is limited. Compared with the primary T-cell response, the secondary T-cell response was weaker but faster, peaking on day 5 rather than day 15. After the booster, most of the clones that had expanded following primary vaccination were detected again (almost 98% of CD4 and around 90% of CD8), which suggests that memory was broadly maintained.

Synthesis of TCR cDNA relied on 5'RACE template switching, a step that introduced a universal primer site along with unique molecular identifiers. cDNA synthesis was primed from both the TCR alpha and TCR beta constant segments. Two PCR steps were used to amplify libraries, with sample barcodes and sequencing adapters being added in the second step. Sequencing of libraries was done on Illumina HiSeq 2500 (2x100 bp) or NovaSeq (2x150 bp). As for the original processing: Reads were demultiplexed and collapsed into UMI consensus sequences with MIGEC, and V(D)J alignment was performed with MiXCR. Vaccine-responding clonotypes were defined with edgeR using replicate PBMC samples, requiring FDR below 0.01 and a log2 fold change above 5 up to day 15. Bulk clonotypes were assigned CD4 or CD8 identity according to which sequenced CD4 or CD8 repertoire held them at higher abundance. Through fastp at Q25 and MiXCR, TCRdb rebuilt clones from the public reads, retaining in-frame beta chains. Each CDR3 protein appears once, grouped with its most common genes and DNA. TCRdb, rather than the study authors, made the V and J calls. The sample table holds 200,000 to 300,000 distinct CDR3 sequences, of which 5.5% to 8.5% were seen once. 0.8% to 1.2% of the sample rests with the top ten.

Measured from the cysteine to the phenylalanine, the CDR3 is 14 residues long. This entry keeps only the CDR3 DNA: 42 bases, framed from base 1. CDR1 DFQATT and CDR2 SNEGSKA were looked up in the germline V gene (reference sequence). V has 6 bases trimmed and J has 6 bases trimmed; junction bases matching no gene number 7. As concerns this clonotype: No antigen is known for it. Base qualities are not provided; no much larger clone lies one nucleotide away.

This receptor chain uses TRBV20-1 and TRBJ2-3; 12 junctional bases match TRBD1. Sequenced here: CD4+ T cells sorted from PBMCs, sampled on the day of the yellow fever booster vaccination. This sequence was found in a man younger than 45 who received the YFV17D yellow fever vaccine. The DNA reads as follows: TGCAGTGCAGGGGGACAGGGGGCTTGGGATACGCAGTATTTT. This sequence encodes CSAGGQGAWDTQYF.